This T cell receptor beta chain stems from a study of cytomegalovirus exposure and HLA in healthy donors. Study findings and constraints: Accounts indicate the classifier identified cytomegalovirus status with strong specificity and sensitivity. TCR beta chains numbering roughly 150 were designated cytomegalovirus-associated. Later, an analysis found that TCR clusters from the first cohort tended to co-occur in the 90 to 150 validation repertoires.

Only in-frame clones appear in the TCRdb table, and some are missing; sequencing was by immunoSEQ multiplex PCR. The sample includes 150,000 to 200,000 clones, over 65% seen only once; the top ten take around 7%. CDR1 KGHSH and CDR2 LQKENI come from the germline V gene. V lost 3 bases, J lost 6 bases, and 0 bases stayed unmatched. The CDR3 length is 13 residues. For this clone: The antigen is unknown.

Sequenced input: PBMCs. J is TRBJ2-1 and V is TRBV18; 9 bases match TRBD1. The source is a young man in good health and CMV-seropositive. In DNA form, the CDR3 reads TGTGCCAGCTCACCGGGACAGGGCAATGAGCAGTTCTTC. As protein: CASSPGQGNEQFF.